Following are 7 T cell receptor beta chains from one sample sequenced in a study of shared clonotypes between healthy human individuals. The data were produced by immunoSEQ multiplex PCR, yet TCRdb's version contains in-frame clones alone and is incomplete. The sample records tens of thousands of clones, 62% being singletons. Sequenced input: memory CD8+ T cells sorted from blood. Noted subset: CD45RO+ cells pooled with CCR7-negative TemRA cells. The receptors here all came from a man in his thirties or forties in good health.

This chain links TRBV9 with TRBJ2-3; 7 nucleotides line up with TRBD2. With 4 bases clipped from V and 3 bases from J, the junction kept 11 bases outside the gene matches. Germline V gene lookup returns CDR1 SGDLS and CDR2 YYNGEE. The CDR3 sequence is 16 residues long. The CDR3 region has the DNA TGTGCCAGCAGCCCTAGGCGTGGCGGGAGAACAGATACGCAGTATTTT. Translation: CASSPRRGGRTDTQYF.

The rearrangement links TRBV27 to TRBJ2-1, with D maybe TRBD1 (5 bases). Germline V lookup: CDR1 MNHEY, CDR2 SMNVEV (reference sequence). Trimming shortened V by 0 bases and J by 4 bases, and 10 bases separated the two germline ends. This CDR3 is 15 amino acids long. In DNA, the CDR3 is TGTGCCAGCAGTTTATCGCCCACAGGTTACAATGAGCAGTTCTTC. This gives the protein CASSLSPTGYNEQFF.

This clone was recorded at least ten times. The chain is built from TRBV5-4 and TRBJ2-3; TRBD2 might be the D (5 bases). The V end was cut by 2 bases, the J end by 7 bases, with 14 bases between. The CDR3 consists of 14 residues. Per germline, CDR1 SGHNT and CDR2 YYREEE (reference sequence). Here the CDR3 reads CASSFRGGENTQYF. CDR3 nucleotides: TGTGCCAGCAGCTTTCGGGGTGGCGAGAATACGCAGTATTTT.

This clone turned up a few times. J is TRBJ2-7 and V is TRBV5-6; 8 bases match TRBD1. Germline V gene data show CDR1 as SGHDT and CDR2 as YYEEEE. There are 15 residues in the CDR3. With 1 base clipped from V and 2 bases from J, the junction kept 5 bases outside the gene matches. The CDR3 sequence is CASSLRQGSPYEQYF. The DNA for the CDR3 is TGTGCCAGCAGCTTGCGACAGGGGAGCCCCTACGAGCAGTACTTC.

Remarks on this clone: Possible read error: a much larger clone is one base away. J is TRBJ2-1 and V is TRBV29-1, with D tentatively TRBD1 or TRBD2 (5 bases each). In germline, CDR1 is SQVTM, CDR2 ANQGSEA. The CDR3 spans 15 residues. V lost 6 bases, J lost 3 bases, and 18 bases lay in between. The CDR3 DNA reads TGCAGCGTCCCAGAGGGACGGGGCGACTACAATGAGCAGTTCTTC. It yields the protein CSVPEGRGDYNEQFF.

Details on this clone: Other DNA sequences of this sample code for an identical CDR3. The rearrangement links TRBV27 to TRBJ2-3; a weak D match, TRBD2 (6 bases). Trimming removed 0 bases from V and 6 bases from J, with 10 bases in between. The germline gives CDR1 MNHEY, CDR2 SMNVEV (reference sequence). CDR3 length: 14 residues. The CDR3 nucleotides are TGTGCCAGCAGTTTATCACTAGGGACTGATACGCAGTATTTT. It translates to CASSLSLGTDTQYF.

This clone was recorded many times. The chain couples TRBV28 to TRBJ2-7; D is uncertain. The CDR3 has 12 amino acids. Trimming removed 3 bases at V and 4 bases at J, with 7 bases between. Germline CDR1 and CDR2: MDHEN and SYDVKM. CDR3 sequence reads: CASSLIDYEQYF. CDR3 nucleotides: TGTGCCAGCAGTTTGATCGATTACGAGCAGTACTTC.